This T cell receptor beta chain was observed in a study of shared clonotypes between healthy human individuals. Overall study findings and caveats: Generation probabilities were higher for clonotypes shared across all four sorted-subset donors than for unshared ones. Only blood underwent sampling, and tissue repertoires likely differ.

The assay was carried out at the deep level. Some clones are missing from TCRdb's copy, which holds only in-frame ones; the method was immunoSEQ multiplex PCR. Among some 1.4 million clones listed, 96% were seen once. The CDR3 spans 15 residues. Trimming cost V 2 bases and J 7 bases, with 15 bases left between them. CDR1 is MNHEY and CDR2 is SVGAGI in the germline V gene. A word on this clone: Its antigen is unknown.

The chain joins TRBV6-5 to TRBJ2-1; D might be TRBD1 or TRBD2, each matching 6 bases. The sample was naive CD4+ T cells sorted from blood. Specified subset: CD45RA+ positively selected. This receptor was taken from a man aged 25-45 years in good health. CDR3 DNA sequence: TGTGCCAGCAGTTACGTCGGGGGCGGATGGAATGAGCAGTTCTTC. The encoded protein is CASSYVGGGWNEQFF.